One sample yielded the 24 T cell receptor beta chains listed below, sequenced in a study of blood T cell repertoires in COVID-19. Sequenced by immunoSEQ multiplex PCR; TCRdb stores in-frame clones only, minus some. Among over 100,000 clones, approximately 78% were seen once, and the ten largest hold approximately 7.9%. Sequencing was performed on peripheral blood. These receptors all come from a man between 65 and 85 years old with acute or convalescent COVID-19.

CDR3 nucleotide sequence: TGTGCCAGCAGCGTCTCCGACTTTGATTCACCCCTCCACTTT. Translated, it gives CASSVSDFDSPLHF. This chain links TRBV9 with TRBJ1-6, with D uncertain. The CDR3 length is 14 residues. The germline V and J ends were trimmed by 2 bases and 8 bases, with 11 bases remaining between them. Germline-derived CDR1 and CDR2 are SGDLS and YYNGEE.

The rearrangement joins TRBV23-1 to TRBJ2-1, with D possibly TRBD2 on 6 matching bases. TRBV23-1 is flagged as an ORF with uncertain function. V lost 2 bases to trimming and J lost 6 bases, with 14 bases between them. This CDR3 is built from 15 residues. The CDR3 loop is CASSQSRDLRNEQFF. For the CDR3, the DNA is TGCGCCAGCAGTCAAAGCCGGGACTTACGCAATGAGCAGTTCTTC.

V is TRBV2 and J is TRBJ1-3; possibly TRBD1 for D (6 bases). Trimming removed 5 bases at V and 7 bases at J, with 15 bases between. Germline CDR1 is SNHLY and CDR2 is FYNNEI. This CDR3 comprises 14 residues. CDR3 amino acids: CASSWTETGNTIYF. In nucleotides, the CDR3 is TGTGCCAGCAGTTGGACAGAAACAGGGAACACCATATATTTT.

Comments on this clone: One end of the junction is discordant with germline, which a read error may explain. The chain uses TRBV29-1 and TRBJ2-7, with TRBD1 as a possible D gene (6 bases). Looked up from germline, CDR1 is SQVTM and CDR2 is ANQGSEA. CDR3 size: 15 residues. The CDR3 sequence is CSVEATGSATSGQYF. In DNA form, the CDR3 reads TGCAGCGTGGAAGCTACAGGGTCCGCTACGAGCGGGCAGTACTTC.

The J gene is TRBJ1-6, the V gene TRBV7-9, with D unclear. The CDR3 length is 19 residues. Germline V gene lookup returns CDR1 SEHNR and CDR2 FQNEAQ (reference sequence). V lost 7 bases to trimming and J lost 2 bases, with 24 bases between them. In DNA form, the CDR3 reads TGTGCCAGCACCCAAATCTATGGTGACATCGGGACCTATAATTCACCCCTCCACTTT. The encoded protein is CASTQIYGDIGTYNSPLHF.

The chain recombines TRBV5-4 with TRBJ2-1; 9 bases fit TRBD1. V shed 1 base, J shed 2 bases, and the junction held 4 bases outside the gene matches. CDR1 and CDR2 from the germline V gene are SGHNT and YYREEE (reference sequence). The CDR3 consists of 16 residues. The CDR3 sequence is CASSLLTGGPYNEQFF. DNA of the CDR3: TGTGCCAGCAGCTTGCTAACAGGGGGCCCCTACAATGAGCAGTTCTTC.

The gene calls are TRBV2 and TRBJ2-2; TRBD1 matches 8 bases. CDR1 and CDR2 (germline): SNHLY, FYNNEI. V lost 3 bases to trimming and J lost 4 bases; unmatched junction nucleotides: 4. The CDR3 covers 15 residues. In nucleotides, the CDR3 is TGTGCCAGCAGTGACAGGGGGCGCGTCACCGGGGAGCTGTTTTTT. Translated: CASSDRGRVTGELFF.

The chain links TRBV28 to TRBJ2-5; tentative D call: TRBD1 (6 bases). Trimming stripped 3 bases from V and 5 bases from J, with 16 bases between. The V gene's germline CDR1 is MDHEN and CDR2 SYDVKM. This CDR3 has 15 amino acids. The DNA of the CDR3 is TGTGCCAGCAGTTTGAATTTAGGGGGAGCGGAGACCCAGTACTTC. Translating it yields CASSLNLGGAETQYF.

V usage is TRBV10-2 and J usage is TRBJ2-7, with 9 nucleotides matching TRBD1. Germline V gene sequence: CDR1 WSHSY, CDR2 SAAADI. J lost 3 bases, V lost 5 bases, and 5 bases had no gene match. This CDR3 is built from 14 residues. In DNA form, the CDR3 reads TGCGCCAGCAGTAGGACAGGGGTTGACTACGAGCAGTACTTC. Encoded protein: CASSRTGVDYEQYF.

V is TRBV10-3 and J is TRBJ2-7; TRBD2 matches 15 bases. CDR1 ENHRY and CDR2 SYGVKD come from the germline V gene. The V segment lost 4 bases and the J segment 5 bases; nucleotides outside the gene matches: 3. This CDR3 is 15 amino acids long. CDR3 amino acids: CAISGTSGRANEQYF. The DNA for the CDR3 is TGTGCCATCAGTGGGACTAGCGGGAGGGCCAACGAGCAGTACTTC.

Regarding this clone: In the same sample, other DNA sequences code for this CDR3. This chain's CDR3 is CASRSRSGFYEQYF. CDR3 DNA sequence: TGTGCCAGCAGGAGCCGGTCGGGATTCTACGAGCAGTACTTC. This sequence joins TRBV7-9 and TRBJ2-7, with D possibly TRBD2 on 5 matching bases. The germline CDR1 and CDR2 sequences are SEHNR and FQNEAQ (reference sequence). The V gene lost 6 bases and the J gene lost 3 bases, with 15 bases spanning the gap. This CDR3 comprises 14 residues.

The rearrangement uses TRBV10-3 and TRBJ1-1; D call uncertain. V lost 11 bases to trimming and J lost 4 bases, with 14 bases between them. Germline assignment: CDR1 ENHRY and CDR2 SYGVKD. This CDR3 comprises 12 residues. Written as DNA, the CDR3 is TGTGCCTCGACCGGGGTAGGCACTGAAGCTTTCTTT. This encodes CASTGVGTEAFF.

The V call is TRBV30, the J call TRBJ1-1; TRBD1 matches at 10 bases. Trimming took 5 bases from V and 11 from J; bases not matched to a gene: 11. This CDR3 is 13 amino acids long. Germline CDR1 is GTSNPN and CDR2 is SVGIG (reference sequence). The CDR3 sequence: CAWYPDRGLFAFF. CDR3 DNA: TGTGCCTGGTACCCGGACAGGGGGTTGTTTGCTTTCTTT. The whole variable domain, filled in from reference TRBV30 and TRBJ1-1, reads SQTIHQWPATLVQPVGSPLSLECTVEGTSNPNLYWYRQAAGRGLQLLFYSVGIGQISSEVPQNLSASRPQDRQFILSSKKLLLSDSGFYLCAWYPDRGLFAFFGQGTRLTVV.

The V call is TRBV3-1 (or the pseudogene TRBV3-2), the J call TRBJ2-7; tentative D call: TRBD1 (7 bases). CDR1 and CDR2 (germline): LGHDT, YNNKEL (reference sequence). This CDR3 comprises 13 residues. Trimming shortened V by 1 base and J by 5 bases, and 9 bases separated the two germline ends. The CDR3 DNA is TGTGCCAGCAGCCAAGGGAGGGGGCACGAGCAGTACTTC. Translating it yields CASSQGRGHEQYF.

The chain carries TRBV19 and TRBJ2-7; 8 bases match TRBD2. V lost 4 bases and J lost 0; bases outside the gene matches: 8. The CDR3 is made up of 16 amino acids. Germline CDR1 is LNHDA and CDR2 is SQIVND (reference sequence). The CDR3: CASSKARSGTSYEQYF. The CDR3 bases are TGTGCCAGTAGTAAAGCCCGTAGCGGGACCTCCTACGAGCAGTACTTC.

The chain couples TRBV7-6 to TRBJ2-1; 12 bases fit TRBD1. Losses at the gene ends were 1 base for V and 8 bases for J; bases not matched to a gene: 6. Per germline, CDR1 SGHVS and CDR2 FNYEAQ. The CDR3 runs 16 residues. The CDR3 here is CASSLVWGQGADEQFF. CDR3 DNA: TGTGCCAGCAGCTTAGTTTGGGGACAGGGGGCTGATGAGCAGTTCTTC. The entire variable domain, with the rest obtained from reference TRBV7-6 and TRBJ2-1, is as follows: GAGVSQSPRYKVTKRGQDVALRCDPISGHVSLYWYRQALGQGPEFLTYFNYEAQQDKSGLPNDRFSAERPEGSISTLTIQRTEQRDSAMYRCASSLVWGQGADEQFFGPGTRLTVL.

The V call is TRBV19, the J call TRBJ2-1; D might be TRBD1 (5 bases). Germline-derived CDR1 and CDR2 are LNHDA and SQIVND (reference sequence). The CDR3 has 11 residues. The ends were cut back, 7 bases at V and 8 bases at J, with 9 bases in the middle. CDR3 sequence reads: CASTSGYEQFF. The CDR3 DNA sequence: TGTGCCAGTACTTCAGGGTATGAGCAGTTCTTC.

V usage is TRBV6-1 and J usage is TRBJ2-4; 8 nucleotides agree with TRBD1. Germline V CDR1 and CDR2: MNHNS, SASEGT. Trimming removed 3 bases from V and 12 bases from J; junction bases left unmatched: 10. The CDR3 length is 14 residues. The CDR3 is CASSDRAGQGGQYF. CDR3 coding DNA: TGTGCCAGCAGTGATAGGGCAGGACAGGGTGGTCAGTACTTC.

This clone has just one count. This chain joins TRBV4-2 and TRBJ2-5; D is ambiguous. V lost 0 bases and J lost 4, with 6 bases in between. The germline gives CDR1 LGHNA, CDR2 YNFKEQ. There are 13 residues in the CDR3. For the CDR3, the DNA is TGTGCCAGCAGCCAAGAGAGCGTAGAGACCCAGTACTTC. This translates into CASSQESVETQYF.

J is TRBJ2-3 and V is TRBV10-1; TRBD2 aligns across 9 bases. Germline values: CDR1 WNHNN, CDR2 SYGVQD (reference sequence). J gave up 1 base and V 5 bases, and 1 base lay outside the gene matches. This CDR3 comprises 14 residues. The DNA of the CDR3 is TGCGCCAGCAGTCCTAGCGGGGGCACAGATACGCAGTATTTT. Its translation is CASSPSGGTDTQYF.

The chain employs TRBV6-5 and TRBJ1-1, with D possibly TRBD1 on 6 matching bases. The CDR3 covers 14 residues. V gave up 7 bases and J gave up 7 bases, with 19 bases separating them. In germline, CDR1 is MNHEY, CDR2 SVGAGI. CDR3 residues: CASIAPGQHSEAFF. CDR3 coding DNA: TGTGCCAGCATCGCACCCGGACAGCACAGTGAAGCTTTCTTT.

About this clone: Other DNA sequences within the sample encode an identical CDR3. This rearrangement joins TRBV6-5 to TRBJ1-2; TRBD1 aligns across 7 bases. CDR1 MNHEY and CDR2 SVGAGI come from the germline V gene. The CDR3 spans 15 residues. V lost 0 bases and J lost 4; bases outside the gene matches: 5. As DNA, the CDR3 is TGTGCCAGCAGTTACTCGAGGGGGCAGGGCTATGGCTACACCTTC. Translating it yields CASSYSRGQGYGYTF.

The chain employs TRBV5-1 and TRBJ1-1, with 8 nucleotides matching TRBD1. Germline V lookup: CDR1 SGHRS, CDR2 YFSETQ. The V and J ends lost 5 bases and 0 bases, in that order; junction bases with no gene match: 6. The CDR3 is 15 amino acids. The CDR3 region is CASRRTGGMNTEAFF. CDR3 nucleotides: TGCGCCAGCAGGAGAACAGGGGGAATGAACACTGAAGCTTTCTTT. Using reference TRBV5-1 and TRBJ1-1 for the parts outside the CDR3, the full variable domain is KAGVTQTPRYLIKTRGQQVTLSCSPISGHRSVSWYQQTPGQGLQFLFEYFSETQRNKGNFPGRFSGRQFSNSRSEMNVSTLELGDSALYLCASRRTGGMNTEAFFGQGTRLTVV.

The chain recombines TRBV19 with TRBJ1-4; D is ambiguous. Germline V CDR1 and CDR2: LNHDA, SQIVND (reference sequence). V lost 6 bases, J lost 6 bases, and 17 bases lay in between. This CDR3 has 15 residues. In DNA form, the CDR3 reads TGTGCCAGTAGGGAGTCGAGAGATAAGTATGAAAAACTGTTTTTT. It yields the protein CASRESRDKYEKLFF.